This entry lists 6 T cell receptor beta chains sequenced from one sample in a study of Ad26.COV2.S vaccination and SARS-CoV-2 variants. The treatment: 15 to 20 received Ad26.COV2.S at low or high dose, single or two shots; five or six received placebo; per-sample allocation not given. Samples came from day 63 after the first vaccine or placebo injection. Sequencing used immunoSEQ multiplex PCR; TCRdb keeps in-frame clones, though not all of them. The table has under 250,000 clones, about 83% seen once. Sequences were derived from peripheral blood, sampled in a trial of Ad26.COV2.S vaccine versus placebo. The receptors were gathered from a person aged 18-65 years who received the Ad26.COV2.S COVID-19 vaccine or a placebo.

V usage is TRBV19 and J usage is TRBJ2-1, with D possibly being TRBD2 (5 bases). The germline V gene encodes CDR1 LNHDA and CDR2 SQIVND (reference sequence). This CDR3 has 14 residues. Trimming removed 7 bases at V and 5 bases at J, with 15 bases between. CDR3 sequence (DNA): TGTGCCAGTAATACAAGGACTCGGAACAATGAGCAGTTCTTC. This translates into CASNTRTRNNEQFF.

V and J are TRBV3-1 (or the pseudogene TRBV3-2) and TRBJ2-4; the match to TRBD1 covers 8 bases. Germline loops: CDR1 LGHDT, CDR2 YNNKEL (reference sequence). After removal of 4 bases from V and 0 bases from J, the junction contained 11 bases not matched to a gene. This CDR3 comprises 18 residues. As DNA, the CDR3 is TGTGCCAGCAGCCGAACCGCGACAGGGGCCCTAGCCAAAAACATTCAGTACTTC. Residues: CASSRTATGALAKNIQYF.

This clone is a singleton in its sample. The chain links TRBV4-1 to TRBJ1-4, with D possibly TRBD1 on 6 matching bases. The germline V and J ends were trimmed by 5 bases and 8 bases, with 18 bases remaining between them. Germline loops: CDR1 MGHRA, CDR2 YSYEKL. The CDR3 length is 15 residues. The CDR3 loop reads CASSFSGTRGEKLFF. The CDR3 DNA reads TGCGCCAGCAGCTTTTCTGGGACCAGGGGCGAAAAACTGTTTTTT.

The chain uses TRBV13 and TRBJ2-3; unclear D gene. Germline lookup yields CDR1 PRHDT and CDR2 FYEKMQ (reference sequence). The CDR3 contains 11 residues. DNA for the CDR3: TGTGCTACGAGCGTTAGTTATACGCAGTATTTT. Its protein product is CATSVSYTQYF.

The chain has TRBV6-2 or TRBV6-3 and TRBJ1-1; TRBD1 aligns across 7 bases. Trimming cost V 4 bases and J 4 bases; bases outside gene matches: 15. The CDR3 contains 17 residues. The germline V gene has CDR1 MNHEY and CDR2 SVGEGT. The CDR3: CASSSRDSQPLGTEAFF. CDR3 in DNA: TGTGCCAGCAGTTCCAGGGACAGCCAGCCCCTGGGCACTGAAGCTTTCTTT.

The chain combines TRBV5-1 with TRBJ2-5; the match to TRBD2 covers 15 bases. Trimming took 0 bases from V and 1 from J; bases not matched to a gene: 10. Germline V gene lookup returns CDR1 SGHRS and CDR2 YFSETQ. The CDR3 is 20 residues long. The CDR3 spells CASSLAGLAGGYSPQETQYF. The DNA of the CDR3 is TGCGCCAGCAGCTTGGCCGGACTAGCGGGGGGGTACAGCCCCCAAGAGACCCAGTACTTC.